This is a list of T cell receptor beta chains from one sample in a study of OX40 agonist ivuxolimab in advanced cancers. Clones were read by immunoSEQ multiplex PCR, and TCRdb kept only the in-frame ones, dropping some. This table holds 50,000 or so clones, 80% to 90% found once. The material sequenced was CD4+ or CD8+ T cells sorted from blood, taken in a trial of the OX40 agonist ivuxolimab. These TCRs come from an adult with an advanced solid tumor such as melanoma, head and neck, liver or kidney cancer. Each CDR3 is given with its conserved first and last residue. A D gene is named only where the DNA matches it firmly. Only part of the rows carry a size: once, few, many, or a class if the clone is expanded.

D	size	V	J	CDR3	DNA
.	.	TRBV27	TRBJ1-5	CASSNRGGSQPQHF	TGTGCCAGCAGTAACCGCGGGGGCAGTCAGCCCCAGCATTTT
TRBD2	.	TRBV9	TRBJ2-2	CASGRANTGELFF	TGTGCCAGCGGGAGGGCCAACACCGGGGAGCTGTTTTTT
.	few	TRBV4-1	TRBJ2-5	CASSRDGQETQYF	TGCGCCAGCAGCCGGGACGGGCAAGAGACCCAGTACTTC
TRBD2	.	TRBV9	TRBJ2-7	CASSVGSGGFDEQYF	TGTGCCAGCAGCGTGGGTAGCGGGGGGTTCGACGAGCAGTACTTC
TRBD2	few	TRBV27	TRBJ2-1	CASRTSGYNEQFF	TGTGCCAGCAGGACTAGCGGTTACAATGAGCAGTTCTTC
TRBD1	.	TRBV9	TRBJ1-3	CASSVTQDRAASGNTIYF	TGTGCCAGCAGCGTAACTCAGGACAGGGCGGCCTCTGGAAACACCATATATTTT
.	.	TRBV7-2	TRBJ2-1	CASRHQGSNEQFF	TGTGCCAGCAGACATCAGGGAAGCAATGAGCAGTTCTTC
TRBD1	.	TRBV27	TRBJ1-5	CASRQGPPGPQHF	TGTGCCAGCAGACAGGGGCCACCGGGTCCCCAGCATTTT
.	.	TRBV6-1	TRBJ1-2	CASSGWRVYGYTF	TGTGCCAGCAGTGGCTGGAGGGTGTATGGCTACACCTTC
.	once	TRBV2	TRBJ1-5	CASTSLGGNQPQHF	TGTGCCAGCACTTCCTTGGGTGGGAATCAGCCCCAGCATTTT
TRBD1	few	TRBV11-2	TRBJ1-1	CASSFKQGVNTEAFF	TGTGCCAGCAGCTTCAAACAGGGGGTGAACACTGAAGCTTTCTTT
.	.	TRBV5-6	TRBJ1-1	CASANGVNTEAFF	TGTGCCAGCGCCAACGGCGTGAACACTGAAGCTTTCTTT
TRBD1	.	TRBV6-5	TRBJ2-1	CASSYNSGGSGQFF	TGTGCCAGCAGTTACAATTCAGGGGGCTCCGGGCAGTTCTTC
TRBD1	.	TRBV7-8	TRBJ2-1	CASSSGTGKYNEQFF	TGTGCCAGCAGCTCCGGGACAGGAAAGTACAATGAGCAGTTCTTC
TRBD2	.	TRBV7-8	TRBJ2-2	CASSLEAAGGPHTGELFF	TGTGCCAGCAGCTTAGAGGCAGCGGGAGGCCCACACACCGGGGAGCTGTTTTTT
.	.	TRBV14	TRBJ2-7	CASSQSSVIYEQYF	TGTGCCAGCAGCCAATCCTCAGTCATATACGAGCAGTACTTC
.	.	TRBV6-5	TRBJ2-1	CASRPPGDEQFF	TGTGCCAGCAGACCTCCGGGGGATGAGCAGTTCTTC